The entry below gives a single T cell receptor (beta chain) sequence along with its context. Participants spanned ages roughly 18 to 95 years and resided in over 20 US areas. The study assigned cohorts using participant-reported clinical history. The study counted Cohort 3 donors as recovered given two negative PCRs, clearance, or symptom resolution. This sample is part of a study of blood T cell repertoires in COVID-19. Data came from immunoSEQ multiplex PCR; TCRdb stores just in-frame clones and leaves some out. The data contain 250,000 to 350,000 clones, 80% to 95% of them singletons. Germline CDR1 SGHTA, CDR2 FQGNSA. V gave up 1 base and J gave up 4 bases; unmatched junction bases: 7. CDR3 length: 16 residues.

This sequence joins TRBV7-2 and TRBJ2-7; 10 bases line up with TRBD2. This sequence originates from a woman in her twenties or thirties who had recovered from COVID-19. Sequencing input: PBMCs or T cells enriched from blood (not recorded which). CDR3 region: CASSLEGTSAGYEQYF. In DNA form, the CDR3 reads TGTGCCAGCAGCTTAGAAGGGACTAGCGCGGGATACGAGCAGTACTTC.